What follows are 2 T cell receptor beta chains derived from one specimen sequenced in a study of blood T cell repertoires in COVID-19. Only in-frame clones appear in the TCRdb table, and some are missing; sequencing was by immunoSEQ multiplex PCR. The sample consists of about 360,000 clones, 85% to 90% of them appearing once. Sequenced input: peripheral blood. The receptor set was obtained from a human donor in a cohort sampled during active COVID-19.

This chain connects TRBV30 to TRBJ1-2; D not certain. The CDR3 runs to 11 residues. Trimming took 4 bases from V and 2 from J, leaving 5 bases between them. The V gene's germline CDR1 is GTSNPN and CDR2 SVGIG (reference sequence). The DNA for the CDR3 is TGTGCCTGGACGGTGAACTATGGCTACACCTTC. This codes for CAWTVNYGYTF.

The chain joins TRBV19 to TRBJ2-1; a weak D match, TRBD1 (6 bases). In germline, CDR1 is LNHDA, CDR2 SQIVND (reference sequence). The CDR3 loop spans 13 amino acids. Trimming stripped 2 bases from V and 7 bases from J, with 9 bases between. Here the CDR3 DNA reads TGTGCCAGTAGTATAACTCAGGGGAATGAGCAGTTCTTC. Translation: CASSITQGNEQFF.